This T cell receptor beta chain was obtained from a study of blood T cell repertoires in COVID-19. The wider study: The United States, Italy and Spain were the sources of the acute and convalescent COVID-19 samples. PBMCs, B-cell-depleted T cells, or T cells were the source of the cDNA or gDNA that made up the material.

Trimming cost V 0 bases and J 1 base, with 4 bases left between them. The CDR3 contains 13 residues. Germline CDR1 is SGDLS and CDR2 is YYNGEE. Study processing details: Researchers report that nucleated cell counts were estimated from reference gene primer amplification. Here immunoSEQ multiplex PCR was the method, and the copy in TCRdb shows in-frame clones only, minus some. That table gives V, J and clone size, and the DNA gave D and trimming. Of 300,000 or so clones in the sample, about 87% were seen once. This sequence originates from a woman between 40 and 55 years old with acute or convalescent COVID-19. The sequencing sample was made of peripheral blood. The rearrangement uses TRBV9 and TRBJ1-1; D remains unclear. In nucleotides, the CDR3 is TGTGCCAGCAGCGTAGACAGGAACACTGAAGCTTTCTTT. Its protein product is CASSVDRNTEAFF. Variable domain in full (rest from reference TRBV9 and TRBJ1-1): DSGVTQTPKHLITATGQRVTLRCSPRSGDLSVYWYQQSLDQGLQFLIQYYNGEERAKGNILERFSAQQFPDLHSELNLSSLELGDSALYFCASSVDRNTEAFFGQGTRLTVV.